These T cell receptor beta chains were read from a single sample in a study of Tregs in tolerant kidney transplant recipients. The assay was immunoSEQ multiplex PCR, and TCRdb's table has in-frame clones only and misses some. The sample records about 66,000 clones, roughly 89% being singletons. Sequencing used CD8+ T cells from blood, obtained before the transplant. The receptors stem from a human donor who received a combined kidney and bone marrow transplant. The CDR3 runs from the conserved cysteine through the conserved F or W. A D gene is named only where the DNA matches it firmly. Clone size appears in some rows only: once, few, many, or a class for an expanded clone.

j_call clone_size d_call v_call cdr3_aa cdr3_nt
TRBJ2-2 NA NA TRBV7-6 CASSLGQTTGELFF TGTGCCAGCAGCTTAGGACAAACCACCGGGGAGCTGTTTTTT
TRBJ2-7 NA TRBD2 TRBV27 CASRPGLENYEQYF TGTGCCAGCAGGCCGGGACTAGAAAACTACGAGCAGTACTTC
TRBJ1-1 NA TRBD1 TRBV2 CASKQGAEAFF TGTGCCAGCAAACAGGGGGCTGAAGCTTTCTTT
TRBJ1-1 NA NA TRBV7-8 CASSLGGEAFF TGTGCCAGCAGCTTAGGAGGAGAGGCTTTCTTT
TRBJ2-5 once TRBD2 TRBV4-2 CASSQEWTSRETQYF TGTGCCAGCAGCCAAGAGTGGACTAGCAGAGAGACCCAGTACTTC
TRBJ2-1 once NA TRBV9 CASSVEAGSNEQFF TGTGCCAGCAGCGTAGAGGCGGGGTCCAATGAGCAGTTCTTC
TRBJ2-7 NA TRBD2 TRBV27 CASSFGGSDEQYF TGTGCCAGCAGTTTCGGGGGGAGCGACGAGCAGTACTTC
TRBJ2-7 NA NA TRBV2 CASSATSPSSYEQYF TGTGCCAGCAGTGCGACTTCCCCAAGCTCCTACGAGCAGTACTTC
TRBJ2-7 few TRBD2 TRBV19 CATRPGTSASYEQYF TGTGCCACCCGACCCGGGACTAGCGCTTCCTACGAGCAGTACTTC
TRBJ2-5 NA TRBD1 TRBV7-9 CASSQQDRGRSRETQYF TGTGCCAGCAGCCAACAGGACAGGGGGCGGTCGAGGGAGACCCAGTACTTC
TRBJ2-4 NA TRBD2 TRBV6-4 CASTKSSGGKNIQYF TGTGCCAGCACCAAATCGAGCGGGGGTAAAAACATTCAGTACTTC
TRBJ2-7 NA NA TRBV29-1 CSVVLSGPYEQYF TGCAGCGTTGTCTTAAGCGGGCCCTACGAGCAGTACTTC
TRBJ2-7 NA TRBD1 TRBV11-2 CASSFGQGTYEQYF TGTGCCAGCAGCTTTGGACAGGGGACCTACGAGCAGTACTTC
TRBJ2-7 NA NA TRBV10-2 CASSAGGLSYEQYF TGCGCCAGCAGTGCCGGCGGGCTATCCTACGAGCAGTACTTC
TRBJ2-1 once TRBD2 TRBV10-2 CASSEGLAFYNEQFF TGCGCCAGCAGTGAAGGACTAGCGTTTTACAATGAGCAGTTCTTC
TRBJ1-1 NA NA TRBV11-3 CASNLPRTANTEAFF TGTGCCAGCAATTTACCGCGGACAGCGAACACTGAAGCTTTCTTT
TRBJ2-5 once NA TRBV5-1 CASSPTGGGWETQYF TGCGCCAGCAGCCCCACTGGGGGAGGTTGGGAGACCCAGTACTTC
TRBJ1-1 NA NA TRBV6-5 CASTGLGTEAFF TGTGCCAGCACGGGACTCGGCACTGAAGCTTTCTTT
TRBJ2-3 NA NA TRBV19 CASKTGGTQYF TGTGCCTCTAAAACCGGGGGTACGCAGTATTTT
TRBJ1-1 NA NA TRBV27 CASSFQMNTEAFF TGTGCCAGCAGTTTTCAGATGAACACTGAAGCTTTCTTT
TRBJ2-7 NA NA TRBV7-8 CASSPIPGGVLNEQYF TGTGCCAGCAGCCCGATCCCTGGAGGGGTTCTAAACGAGCAGTACTTC
TRBJ1-1 NA TRBD1 TRBV5-1 CASSLVTGAYTEAFF TGCGCCAGCAGCTTGGTGACAGGGGCCTACACTGAAGCTTTCTTT
TRBJ2-2 NA NA TRBV4-1 CASSQHTRAGSTGELFF TGCGCCAGCAGCCAACATACCCGGGCAGGGTCGACCGGGGAGCTGTTTTTT
TRBJ1-6 NA NA TRBV27 CASSLRSASPLHF TGTGCCAGCAGTTTAAGGAGTGCGTCACCCCTCCACTTT
TRBJ2-5 NA TRBD2 TRBV9 CASSVGIVTSGQETQYF TGTGCCAGCAGCGTAGGTATTGTTACTAGCGGACAAGAGACCCAGTACTTC